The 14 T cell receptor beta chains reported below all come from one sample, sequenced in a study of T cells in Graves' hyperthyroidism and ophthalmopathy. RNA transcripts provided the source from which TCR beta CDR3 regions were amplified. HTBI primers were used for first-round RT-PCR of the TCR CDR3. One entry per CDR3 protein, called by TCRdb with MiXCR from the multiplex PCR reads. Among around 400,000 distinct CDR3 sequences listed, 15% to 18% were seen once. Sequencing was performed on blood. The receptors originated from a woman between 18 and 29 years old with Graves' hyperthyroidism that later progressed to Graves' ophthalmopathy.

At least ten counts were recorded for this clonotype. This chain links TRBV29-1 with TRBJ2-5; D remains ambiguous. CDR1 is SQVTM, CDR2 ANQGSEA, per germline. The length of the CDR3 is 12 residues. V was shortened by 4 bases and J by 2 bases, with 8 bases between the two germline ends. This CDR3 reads CSVGSPQETQYF. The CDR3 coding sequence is TGCAGCGTTGGGTCGCCACAAGAGACCCAGTACTTC.

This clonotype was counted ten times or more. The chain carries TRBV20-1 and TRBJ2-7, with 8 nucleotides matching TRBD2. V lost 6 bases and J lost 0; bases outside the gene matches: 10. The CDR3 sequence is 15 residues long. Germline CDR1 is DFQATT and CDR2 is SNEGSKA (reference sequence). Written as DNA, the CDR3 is TGCAGTGCCAACCCTCGGGAGGGGGACTCCTACGAGCAGTACTTC. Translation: CSANPREGDSYEQYF.

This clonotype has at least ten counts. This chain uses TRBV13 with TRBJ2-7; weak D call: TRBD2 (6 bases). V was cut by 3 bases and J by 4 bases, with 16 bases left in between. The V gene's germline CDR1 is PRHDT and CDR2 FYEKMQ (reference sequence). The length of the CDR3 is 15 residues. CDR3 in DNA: TGTGCCAGCAGCTTTTCGGCACAGGCGGGGTACGAGCAGTACTTC. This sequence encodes CASSFSAQAGYEQYF.

The CDR3 bases are TGTGCCAGCAGTTCCATACAGTACGGGGCCCAAGAGACCCAGTACTTC. Protein sequence: CASSSIQYGAQETQYF. J is TRBJ2-5 and V is TRBV28; D tentatively fits TRBD1 or TRBD2 (5 bases each). V lost 4 bases to trimming and J lost 1 base, with 16 bases between them. The germline V gene encodes CDR1 MDHEN and CDR2 SYDVKM. The CDR3 totals 16 residues. The whole variable domain, remainder taken from reference TRBV28 and TRBJ2-5, is DVKVTQSSRYLVKRTGEKVFLECVQDMDHENMFWYRQDPGLGLRLIYFSYDVKMKEKGDIPEGYSVSREKKERFSLILESASTNQTSMYLCASSSIQYGAQETQYFGPGTRLLVL.

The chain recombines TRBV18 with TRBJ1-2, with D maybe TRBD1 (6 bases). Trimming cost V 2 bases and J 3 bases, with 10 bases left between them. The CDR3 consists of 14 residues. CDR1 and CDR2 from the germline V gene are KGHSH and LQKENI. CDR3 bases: TGTGCCAGCTCACCAACAGGGAAGGACTATGGCTACACCTTC. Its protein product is CASSPTGKDYGYTF. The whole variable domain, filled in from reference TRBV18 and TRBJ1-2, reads NAGVMQNPRHLVRRRGQEARLRCSPMKGHSHVYWYRQLPEEGLKFMVYLQKENIIDESGMPKERFSAEFPKEGPSILRIQQVVRGDSAAYFCASSPTGKDYGYTFGSGTRLTVV.

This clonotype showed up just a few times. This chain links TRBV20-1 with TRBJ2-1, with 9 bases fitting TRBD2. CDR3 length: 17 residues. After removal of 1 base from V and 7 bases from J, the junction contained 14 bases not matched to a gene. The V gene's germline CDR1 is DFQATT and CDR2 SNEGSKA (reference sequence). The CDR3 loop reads CSARALGSLAGPNEQFF. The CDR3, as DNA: TGCAGTGCTAGAGCCCTCGGGTCGCTAGCGGGACCGAATGAGCAGTTCTTC.

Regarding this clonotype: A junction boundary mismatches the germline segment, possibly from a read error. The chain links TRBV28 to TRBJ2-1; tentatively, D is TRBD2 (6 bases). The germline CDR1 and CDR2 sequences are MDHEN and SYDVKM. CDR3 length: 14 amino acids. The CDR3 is CAIEEGRERYEQLF. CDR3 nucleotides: TGTGCCATCGAGGAGGGACGGGAGAGGTATGAGCAGCTCTTC. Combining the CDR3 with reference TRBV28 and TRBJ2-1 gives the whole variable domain DVKVTQSSRYLVKRTGEKVFLECVQDMDHENMFWYRQDPGLGLRLIYFSYDVKMKEKGDIPEGYSVSREKKERFSLILESASTNQTSMYLCAIEEGRERYEQLFGPGTRLTVL.

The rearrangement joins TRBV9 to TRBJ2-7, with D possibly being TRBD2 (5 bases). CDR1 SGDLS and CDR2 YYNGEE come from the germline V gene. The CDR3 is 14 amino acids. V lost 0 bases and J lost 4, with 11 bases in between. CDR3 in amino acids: CASSVEAEPYEQYF. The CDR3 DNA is TGTGCCAGCAGCGTAGAAGCGGAGCCTTACGAGCAGTACTTC.

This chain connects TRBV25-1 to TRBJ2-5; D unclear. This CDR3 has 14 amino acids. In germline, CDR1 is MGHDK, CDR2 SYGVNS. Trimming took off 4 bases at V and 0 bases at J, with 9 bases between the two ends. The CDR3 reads CASSALNYQETQYF. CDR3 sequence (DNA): TGTGCCAGCAGTGCCCTCAACTACCAAGAGACCCAGTACTTC.

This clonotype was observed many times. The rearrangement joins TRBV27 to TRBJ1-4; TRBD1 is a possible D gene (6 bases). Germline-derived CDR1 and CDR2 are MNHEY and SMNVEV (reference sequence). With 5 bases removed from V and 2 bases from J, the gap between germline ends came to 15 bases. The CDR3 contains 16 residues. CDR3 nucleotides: TGTGCCAGCAGTACTAAGGGGGAGTTGACTAATGAAAAACTGTTTTTT. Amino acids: CASSTKGELTNEKLFF.

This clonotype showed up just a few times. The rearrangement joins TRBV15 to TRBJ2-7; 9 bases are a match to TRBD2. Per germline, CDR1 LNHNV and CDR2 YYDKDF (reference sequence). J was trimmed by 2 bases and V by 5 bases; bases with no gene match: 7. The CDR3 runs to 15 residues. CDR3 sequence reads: CATSPTGTSPYEQYF. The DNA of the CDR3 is TGTGCCACCAGCCCCACCGGGACTAGCCCCTACGAGCAGTACTTC.

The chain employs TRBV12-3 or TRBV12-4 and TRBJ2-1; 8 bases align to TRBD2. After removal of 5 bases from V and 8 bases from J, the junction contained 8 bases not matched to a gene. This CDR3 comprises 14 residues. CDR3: CASSPRLAYDEQFF. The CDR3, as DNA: TGTGCCAGCAGTCCCCGACTAGCGTATGATGAGCAGTTCTTC.

The CDR3 protein is CATSRDGTSLETQYF. CDR3 bases: TGTGCCACCAGCAGAGATGGGACATCGCTGGAGACCCAGTACTTC. This chain links TRBV15 with TRBJ2-5, with a possible D match to TRBD1 (6 bases). The CDR3 has 15 residues. The germline V and J ends were trimmed by 0 bases and 5 bases, with 13 bases remaining between them. Germline V gives CDR1 LNHNV, CDR2 YYDKDF (reference sequence).

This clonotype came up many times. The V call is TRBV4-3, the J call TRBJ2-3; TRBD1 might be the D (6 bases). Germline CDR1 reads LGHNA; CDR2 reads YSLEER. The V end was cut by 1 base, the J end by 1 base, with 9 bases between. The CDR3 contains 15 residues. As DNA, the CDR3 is TGCGCCAGCAGCCAAGGGGGGCCTCGCACAGATACGCAGTATTTT. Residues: CASSQGGPRTDTQYF.